This T cell receptor beta chain was recovered during a study of Graves' ophthalmopathy and Graves' hyperthyroidism. Study-level background: Specimen type is peripheral blood, obtained at initial diagnosis before any treatment.

The CDR3 is 14 amino acids. V was pared by 1 base and J by 1 base, with 9 bases between. Germline-derived CDR1 and CDR2 are SGHRS and YFSETQ. Study findings and constraints: Ophthalmopathy and stable hyperthyroidism were discriminated by a 13-signature model, with about 90% sensitivity and approximately 77% specificity.

Amplification of TCR beta CDR3 regions used RNA transcripts. RT-PCR was first run with HTBI primers, then multiplex PCR in a second round. MiXCR, applied by TCRdb to the multiplex PCR reads, yields one record per CDR3 protein. The table lists about 620,000 distinct CDR3 sequences, about 20% of them singletons, with approximately 7.7% in the top ten. This clonotype was detected many times. The antigen remains undetermined. The sequencing sample was made of peripheral blood. This sequence joins TRBV5-1 and TRBJ2-7, with D unclear. The clonotype originates from a young woman with stable Graves' hyperthyroidism. Some clones in this sample may be carry-over from other donors' samples. The CDR3: CASSLRLNSYEQYF. CDR3 DNA sequence: TGCGCCAGCAGCTTGCGCCTCAATTCCTACGAGCAGTACTTC.